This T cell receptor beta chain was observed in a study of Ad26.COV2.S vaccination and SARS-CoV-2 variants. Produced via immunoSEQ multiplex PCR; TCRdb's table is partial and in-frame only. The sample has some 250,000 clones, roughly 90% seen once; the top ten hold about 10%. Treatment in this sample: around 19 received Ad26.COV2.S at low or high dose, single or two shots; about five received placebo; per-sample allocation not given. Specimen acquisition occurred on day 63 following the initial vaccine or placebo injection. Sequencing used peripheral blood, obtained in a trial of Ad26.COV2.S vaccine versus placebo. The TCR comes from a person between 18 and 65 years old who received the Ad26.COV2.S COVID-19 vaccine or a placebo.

In DNA form, the CDR3 reads TGTGCCAGCAGCTTGGGCGTGGGGCCCCAGCATTTT. The encoded protein is CASSLGVGPQHF. The chain is built from TRBV5-6 and TRBJ1-5; D not certain. The CDR3 spans 12 residues. Trimming stripped 0 bases from V and 9 bases from J, with 7 bases between. CDR1 and CDR2 (germline): SGHDT, YYEEEE.